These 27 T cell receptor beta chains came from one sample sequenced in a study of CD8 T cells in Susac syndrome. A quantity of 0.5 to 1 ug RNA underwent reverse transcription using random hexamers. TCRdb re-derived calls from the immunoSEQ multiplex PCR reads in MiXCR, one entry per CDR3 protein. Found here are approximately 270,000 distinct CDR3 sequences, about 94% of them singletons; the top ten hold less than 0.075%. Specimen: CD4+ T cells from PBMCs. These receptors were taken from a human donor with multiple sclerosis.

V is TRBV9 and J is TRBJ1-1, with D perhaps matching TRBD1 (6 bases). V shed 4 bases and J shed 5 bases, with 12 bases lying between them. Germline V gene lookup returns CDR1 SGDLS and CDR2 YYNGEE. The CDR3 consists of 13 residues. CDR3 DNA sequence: TGTGCCAGCAGCCCCAAAGACAGGACTGAAGCTTTCTTT. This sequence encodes CASSPKDRTEAFF.

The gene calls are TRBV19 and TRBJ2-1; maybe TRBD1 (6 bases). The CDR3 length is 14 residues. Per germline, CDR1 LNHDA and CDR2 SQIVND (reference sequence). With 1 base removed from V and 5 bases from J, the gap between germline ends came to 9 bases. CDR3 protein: CASSIVAGDNEQFF. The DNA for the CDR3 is TGTGCCAGTAGTATAGTGGCAGGGGACAATGAGCAGTTCTTC.

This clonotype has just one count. The CDR3 DNA reads as TGTGCCAGCAGTTATGCTGACGGTTACAATGAGCAGTTCTTC. Translated: CASSYADGYNEQFF. V gene TRBV6-6 combines with J gene TRBJ2-1; no clear D. The CDR3 has 14 amino acids. Per germline, CDR1 MNHNY and CDR2 SVGAGI (reference sequence). Trimming cost V 3 bases and J 4 bases, with 10 bases left between them.

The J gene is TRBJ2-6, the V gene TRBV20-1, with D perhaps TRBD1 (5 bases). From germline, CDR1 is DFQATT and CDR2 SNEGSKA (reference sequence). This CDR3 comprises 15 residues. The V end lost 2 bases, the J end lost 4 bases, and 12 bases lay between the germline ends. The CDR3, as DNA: TGCAGTGCTAGACCAGACAGTTCCGGGGCCAACGTCCTGACTTTC. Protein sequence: CSARPDSSGANVLTF.

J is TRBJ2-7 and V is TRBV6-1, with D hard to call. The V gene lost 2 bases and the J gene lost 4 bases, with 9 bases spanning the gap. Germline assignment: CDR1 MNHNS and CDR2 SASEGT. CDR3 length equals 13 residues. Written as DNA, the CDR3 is TGTGCCAGCAGTGAATCCGGCCGTTACGAGCAGTACGTC. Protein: CASSESGRYEQYV.

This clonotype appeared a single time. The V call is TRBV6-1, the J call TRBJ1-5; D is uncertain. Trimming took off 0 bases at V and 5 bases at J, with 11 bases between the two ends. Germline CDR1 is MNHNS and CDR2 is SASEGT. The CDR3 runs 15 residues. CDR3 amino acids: CASSEALAGHQPQHF. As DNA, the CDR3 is TGTGCCAGCAGTGAAGCGTTGGCAGGTCATCAGCCCCAGCATTTT.

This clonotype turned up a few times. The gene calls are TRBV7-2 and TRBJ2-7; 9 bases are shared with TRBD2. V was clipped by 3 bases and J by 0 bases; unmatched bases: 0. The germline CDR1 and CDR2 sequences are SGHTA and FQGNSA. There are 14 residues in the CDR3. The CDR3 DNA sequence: TGTGCCAGCAGCTTTAGCGGGGGCTCCTACGAGCAGTACGTC. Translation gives CASSFSGGSYEQYV.

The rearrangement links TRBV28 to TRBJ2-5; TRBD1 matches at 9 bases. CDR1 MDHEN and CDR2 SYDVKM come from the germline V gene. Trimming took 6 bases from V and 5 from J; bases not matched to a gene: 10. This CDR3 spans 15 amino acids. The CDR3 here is CASRPPGQGLETQYF. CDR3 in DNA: TGTGCCAGCAGACCCCCCGGACAGGGGTTGGAGACCCAGTACTTC.

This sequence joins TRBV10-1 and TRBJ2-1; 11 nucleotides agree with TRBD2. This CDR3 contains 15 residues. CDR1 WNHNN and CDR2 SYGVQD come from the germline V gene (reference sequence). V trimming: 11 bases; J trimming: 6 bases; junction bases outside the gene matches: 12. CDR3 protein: CASSSGLAGSNEQFF. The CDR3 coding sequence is TGCGCCTCCTCCTCCGGACTAGCGGGTTCCAATGAGCAGTTCTTC.

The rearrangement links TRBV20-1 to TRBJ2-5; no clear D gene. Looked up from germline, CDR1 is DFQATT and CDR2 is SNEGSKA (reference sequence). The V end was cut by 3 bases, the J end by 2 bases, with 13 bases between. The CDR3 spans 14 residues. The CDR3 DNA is TGCAGTGCTAGGCACTTGGATCCTCAAGAGACCCAGTACTTC. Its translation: CSARHLDPQETQYF.

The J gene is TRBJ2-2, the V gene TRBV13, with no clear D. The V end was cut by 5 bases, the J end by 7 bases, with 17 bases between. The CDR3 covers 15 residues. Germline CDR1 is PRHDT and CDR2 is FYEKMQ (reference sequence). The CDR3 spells CASSPWVTGGGELFF. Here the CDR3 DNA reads TGTGCCAGCAGCCCCTGGGTCACGGGCGGCGGGGAGCTGTTTTTT.

CDR3 residues: CASSYLGDYQETQYF. CDR3 bases: TGTGCCAGCAGTTACTTAGGAGATTACCAAGAGACCCAGTACTTC. The chain links TRBV6-2 or TRBV6-3 to TRBJ2-5; D gene uncertain. V was pared by 1 base and J by 0 bases, with 9 bases between. Germline CDR1 MNHEY, CDR2 SVGEGT. The CDR3 is made up of 15 amino acids.

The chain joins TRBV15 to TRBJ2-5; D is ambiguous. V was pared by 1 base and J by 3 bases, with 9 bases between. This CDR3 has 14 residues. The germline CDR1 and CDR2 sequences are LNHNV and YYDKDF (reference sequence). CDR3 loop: CATSRGNTEETQYF. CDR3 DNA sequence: TGTGCCACCAGCAGAGGGAATACGGAAGAGACCCAGTACTTC.

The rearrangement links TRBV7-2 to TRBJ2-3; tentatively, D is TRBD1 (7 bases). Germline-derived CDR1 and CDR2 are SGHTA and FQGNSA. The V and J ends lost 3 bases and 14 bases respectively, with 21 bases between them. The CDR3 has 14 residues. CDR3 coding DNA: TGTGCCAGCAGCTTGCGCCAGGGGGACTTTAGATGGTATTTT. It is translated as CASSLRQGDFRWYF.

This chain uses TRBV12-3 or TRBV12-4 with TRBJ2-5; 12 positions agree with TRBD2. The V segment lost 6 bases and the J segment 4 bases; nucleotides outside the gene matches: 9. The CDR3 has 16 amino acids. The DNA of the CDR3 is TGTGCCAGCAGATGGTCTAGCGGGAGGGGGGGAGAGACCCAGTACTTC. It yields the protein CASRWSSGRGGETQYF.

The CDR3 DNA follows: TGTGCCAGCAGTCCCGAGGGGATTCGAGAGAGCACAGATACGCAGTATTTT. This codes for CASSPEGIRESTDTQYF. The chain links TRBV27 to TRBJ2-3; D might be TRBD1 or TRBD2, each matching 5 bases. V was pared by 5 bases and J by 0 bases, with 18 bases between. CDR1 MNHEY and CDR2 SMNVEV come from the germline V gene (reference sequence). The CDR3 covers 17 residues.

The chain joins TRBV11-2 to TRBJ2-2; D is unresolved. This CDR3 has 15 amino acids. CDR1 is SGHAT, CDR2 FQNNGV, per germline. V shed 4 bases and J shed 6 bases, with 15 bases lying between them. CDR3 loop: CASSSGPSSAGELFF. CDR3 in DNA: TGTGCCAGCAGCTCCGGACCGAGTTCGGCCGGGGAGCTGTTTTTT.

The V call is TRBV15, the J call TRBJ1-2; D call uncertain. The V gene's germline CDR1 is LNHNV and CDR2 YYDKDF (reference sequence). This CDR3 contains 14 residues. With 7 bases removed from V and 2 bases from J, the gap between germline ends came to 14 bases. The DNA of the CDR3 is TGTGCCACCACCACGGGCAGGAAAAACTATGGCTACACCTTC. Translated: CATTTGRKNYGYTF.

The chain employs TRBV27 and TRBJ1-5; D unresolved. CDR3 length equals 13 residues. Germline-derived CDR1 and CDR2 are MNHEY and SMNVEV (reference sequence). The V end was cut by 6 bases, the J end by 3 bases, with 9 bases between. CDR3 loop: CASSGSHNQPQHF. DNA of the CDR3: TGTGCCAGCAGCGGGAGCCACAATCAGCCCCAGCATTTT.

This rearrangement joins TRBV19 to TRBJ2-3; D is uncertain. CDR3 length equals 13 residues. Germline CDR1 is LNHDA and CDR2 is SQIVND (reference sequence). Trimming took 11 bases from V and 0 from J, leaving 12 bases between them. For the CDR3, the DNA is TGTGCCTCCCGGGTCCCTAGCACAGATACGCAGTATTTT. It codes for CASRVPSTDTQYF.

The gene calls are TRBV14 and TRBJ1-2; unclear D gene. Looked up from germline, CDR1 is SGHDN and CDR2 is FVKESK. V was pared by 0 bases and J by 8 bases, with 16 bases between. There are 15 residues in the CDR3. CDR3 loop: CASSQDLGGRGGYTF. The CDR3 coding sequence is TGTGCCAGCAGCCAAGATCTCGGCGGGAGAGGGGGCTACACCTTC.

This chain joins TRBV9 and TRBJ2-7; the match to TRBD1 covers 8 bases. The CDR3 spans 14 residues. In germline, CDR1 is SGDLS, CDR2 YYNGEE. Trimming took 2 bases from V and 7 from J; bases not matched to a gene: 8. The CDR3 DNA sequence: TGTGCCAGCAGCGTTAAGACAGGGGCGACTGAGCAGTACTTC. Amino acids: CASSVKTGATEQYF.

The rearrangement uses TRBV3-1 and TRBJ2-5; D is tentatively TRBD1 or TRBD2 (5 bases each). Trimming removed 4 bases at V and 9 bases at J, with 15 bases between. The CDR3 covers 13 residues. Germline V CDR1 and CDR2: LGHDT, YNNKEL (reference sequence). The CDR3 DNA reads TGTGCCAGCAGCCGAGGGCTGCTCAGGGCCCAGTACTTC. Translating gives CASSRGLLRAQYF.

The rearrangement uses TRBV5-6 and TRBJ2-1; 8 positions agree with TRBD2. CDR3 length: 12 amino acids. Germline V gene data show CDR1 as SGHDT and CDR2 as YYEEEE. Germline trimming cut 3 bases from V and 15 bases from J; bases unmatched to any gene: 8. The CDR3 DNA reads TGTGCCAGCAGCTACCCGGACGGGAGGGGGTTCTTC. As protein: CASSYPDGRGFF.

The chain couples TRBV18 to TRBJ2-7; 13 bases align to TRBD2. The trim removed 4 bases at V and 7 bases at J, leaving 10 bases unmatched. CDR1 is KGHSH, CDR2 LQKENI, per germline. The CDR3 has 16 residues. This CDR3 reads CASSQAKGLAGHEQYF. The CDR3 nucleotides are TGTGCCAGCTCACAAGCAAAGGGACTAGCGGGACATGAGCAGTACTTC.

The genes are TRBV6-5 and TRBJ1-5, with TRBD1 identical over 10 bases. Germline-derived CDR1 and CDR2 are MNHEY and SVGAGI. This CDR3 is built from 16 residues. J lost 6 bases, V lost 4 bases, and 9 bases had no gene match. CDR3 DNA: TGTGCCAGCAGTTCCTCGGCGGGACAGGGGATTCAGCCCCAGCATTTT. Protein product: CASSSSAGQGIQPQHF.

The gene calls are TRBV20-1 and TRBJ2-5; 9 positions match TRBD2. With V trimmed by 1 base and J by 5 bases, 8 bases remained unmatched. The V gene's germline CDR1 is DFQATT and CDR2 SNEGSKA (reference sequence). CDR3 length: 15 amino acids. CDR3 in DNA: TGCAGTGCTAGAGGGGGTAGCGGGGGAGGGGAGACCCAGTACTTC. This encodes CSARGGSGGGETQYF.